One and the same sample provided the 11 T cell receptor beta chains below, sequenced in a study of Ad26.COV2.S vaccination and SARS-CoV-2 variants. Treatment noted: roughly 19 received Ad26.COV2.S at low or high dose, single or two shots; 5 received placebo; per-sample allocation not given. The investigators took samples on day 63 after the first vaccine or placebo injection. Assay used: immunoSEQ multiplex PCR; TCRdb lists only in-frame clones, some missing. The data hold some 450,000 clones, with less than 95% observed a single time. The specimen was peripheral blood, collected in a trial of Ad26.COV2.S vaccine versus placebo. The receptors here all came from a person aged 18 to 59 who received the Ad26.COV2.S COVID-19 vaccine or a placebo.

The gene calls are TRBV5-1 and TRBJ1-1; D might be TRBD1 (6 bases). CDR3 length: 15 residues. V lost 0 bases, J lost 5 bases, and 14 bases lay in between. Germline assignment: CDR1 SGHRS and CDR2 YFSETQ. CDR3 in DNA: TGCGCCAGCAGCTTGGCTGGGGGCGCGAATACTGAAGCTTTCTTT. It encodes CASSLAGGANTEAFF. The variable domain in full, completed from reference TRBV5-1 and TRBJ1-1, reads KAGVTQTPRYLIKTRGQQVTLSCSPISGHRSVSWYQQTPGQGLQFLFEYFSETQRNKGNFPGRFSGRQFSNSRSEMNVSTLELGDSALYLCASSLAGGANTEAFFGQGTRLTVV.

This sequence joins TRBV7-2 and TRBJ2-1; 15 bases line up with TRBD2. The CDR3 sequence is 16 residues long. In germline, CDR1 is SGHTA, CDR2 FQGNSA. V shed 5 bases and J 6 bases; nucleotides not matched to a gene: 5. CDR3 DNA sequence: TGTGCCAGCAGCGGGGGACTAGCGGGAGGTGGCAATGAGCAGTTCTTC. Amino acids: CASSGGLAGGGNEQFF.

This chain joins TRBV6-5 and TRBJ1-1; D remains unclear. Germline CDR1 and CDR2: MNHEY and SVGAGI. The V and J ends lost 2 bases and 7 bases respectively, with 11 bases between them. This CDR3 spans 13 amino acids. The chain's CDR3 is CASSYEEFSEAFF. CDR3 sequence (DNA): TGTGCCAGCAGTTACGAGGAGTTTAGTGAAGCTTTCTTT.

The chain joins TRBV9 to TRBJ2-1; weak D call: TRBD2 (5 bases). V was clipped by 1 base and J by 2 bases, with 13 bases between them. The CDR3 contains 16 residues. Per the germline V gene, CDR1 is SGDLS and CDR2 is YYNGEE. CDR3 nucleotide sequence: TGTGCCAGCAGCGTATCCGGCGGACTCCCCTACAATGAGCAGTTCTTC. As protein: CASSVSGGLPYNEQFF.

The chain joins TRBV2 to TRBJ2-1; 10 positions agree with TRBD2. CDR3 size: 16 residues. V lost 4 bases, J lost 4 bases, and 7 bases stayed unmatched. CDR1 and CDR2 (germline): SNHLY, FYNNEI. CDR3 nucleotides: TGTGCCAGCAGTGTAAGGGCTAGCGGGGGTTACAATGAGCAGTTCTTC. It codes for CASSVRASGGYNEQFF.

The J gene is TRBJ2-3, the V gene TRBV7-3; 7 nucleotides agree with TRBD2. The CDR3 contains 14 residues. Germline assignment: CDR1 SGHTA and CDR2 FQGTGA. V lost 4 bases, J lost 1 base, and 2 bases stayed unmatched. CDR3 sequence reads: CASSYRGGTDTQYF. DNA for the CDR3: TGTGCCAGCAGCTACCGGGGGGGCACAGATACGCAGTATTTT.

This clone was recorded once. The chain combines TRBV25-1 with TRBJ2-1; 11 bases map to TRBD1. The CDR3 consists of 18 residues. V lost 2 bases and J lost 5; bases outside the gene matches: 11. Germline CDR1 MGHDK, CDR2 SYGVNS. CDR3: CASSELPGQGVVHNEQFF. CDR3 coding DNA: TGTGCCAGCAGTGAACTACCGGGACAGGGGGTGGTCCACAATGAGCAGTTCTTC. The whole variable domain, filled in from reference TRBV25-1 and TRBJ2-1, reads EADIYQTPRYLVIGTGKKITLECSQTMGHDKMYWYQQDPGMELHLIHYSYGVNSTEKGDLSSESTVSRIRTEHFPLTLESARPSHTSQYLCASSELPGQGVVHNEQFFGPGTRLTVL.

The rearrangement joins TRBV11-2 to TRBJ2-7; D is ambiguous. The CDR3 is 14 residues long. Trimming took 1 base from V and 1 from J, leaving 8 bases between them. In germline, CDR1 is SGHAT, CDR2 FQNNGV. The CDR3 loop is CASSLAGRSYEQYF. The CDR3 DNA follows: TGTGCCAGCAGCTTAGCGGGTCGTTCCTACGAGCAGTACTTC.

This clone is a singleton in its sample. The chain is built from TRBV6-1 and TRBJ1-6; a weak D match, TRBD1 (5 bases). The CDR3 has 16 amino acids. CDR1 MNHNS and CDR2 SASEGT come from the germline V gene. With 4 bases removed from V and 8 bases from J, the gap between germline ends came to 18 bases. The CDR3 bases are TGTGCCAGCAGTGGGGGCTGGGGGATGGGGGATTCACCCCTCCACTTT. Translating gives CASSGGWGMGDSPLHF.

Comment on this clone: The same CDR3 can be traced to other DNA sequences in this sample. The V and J genes are TRBV18 and TRBJ2-7; a possible D gene is TRBD2 (5 bases). Germline values: CDR1 KGHSH, CDR2 LQKENI. This CDR3 spans 13 amino acids. The ends were cut back, 3 bases at V and 4 bases at J, with 10 bases in the middle. CDR3 sequence (DNA): TGTGCCAGCTCACCGGCGGGTGGGTACGAGCAGTACTTC. Residues: CASSPAGGYEQYF.

The chain employs TRBV5-5 and TRBJ2-7, with 8 bases aligning to TRBD1. CDR3 size: 15 residues. Losses at the gene ends were 1 base for V and 1 base for J; bases not matched to a gene: 4. CDR1 and CDR2 (germline): SGHKS, YYEKEE (reference sequence). The CDR3 bases are TGTGCCAGCAGCTTGCGGGACAGGACATCCTACGAGCAGTACTTC. It specifies CASSLRDRTSYEQYF.